This TCR beta chain stems from a study of response to subunit inactivated influenza vaccine. MiXCR was run by TCRdb on the RT-PCR reads, yielding one entry per CDR3 protein. This table has approximately 310,000 distinct CDR3 sequences, around a fifth appearing once. V was cut by 4 bases and J by 1 base, with 13 bases left in between. This CDR3 has 15 residues. CDR1 is KGHSH, CDR2 LQKENI, per germline. A few counts support this clonotype. This TCR was sampled from a man aged 50-75 years who received an inactivated influenza vaccine. This chain uses TRBV18 with TRBJ2-5; a weak D match, TRBD2 (6 bases). This specimen consisted of PBMCs from blood, obtained about 20 months after vaccination. The CDR3 nucleotides are TGTGCCAGCTCACGTAATAGCGGTTTCCAAGAGACCCAGTACTTC. It is translated as CASSRNSGFQETQYF.